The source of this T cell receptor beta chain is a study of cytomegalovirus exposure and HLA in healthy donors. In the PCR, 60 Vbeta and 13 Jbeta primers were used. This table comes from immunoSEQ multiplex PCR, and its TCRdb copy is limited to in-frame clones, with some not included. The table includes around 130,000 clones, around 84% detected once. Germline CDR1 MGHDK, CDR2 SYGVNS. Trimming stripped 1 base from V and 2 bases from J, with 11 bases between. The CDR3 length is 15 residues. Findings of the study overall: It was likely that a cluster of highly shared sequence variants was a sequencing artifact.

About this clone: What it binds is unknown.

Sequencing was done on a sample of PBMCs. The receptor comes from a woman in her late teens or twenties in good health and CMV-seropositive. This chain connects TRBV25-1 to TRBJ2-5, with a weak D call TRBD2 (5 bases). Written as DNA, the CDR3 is TGTGCCAGCAGTGAATCACGAGGGTTACAAGAGACCCAGTACTTC. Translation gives CASSESRGLQETQYF.